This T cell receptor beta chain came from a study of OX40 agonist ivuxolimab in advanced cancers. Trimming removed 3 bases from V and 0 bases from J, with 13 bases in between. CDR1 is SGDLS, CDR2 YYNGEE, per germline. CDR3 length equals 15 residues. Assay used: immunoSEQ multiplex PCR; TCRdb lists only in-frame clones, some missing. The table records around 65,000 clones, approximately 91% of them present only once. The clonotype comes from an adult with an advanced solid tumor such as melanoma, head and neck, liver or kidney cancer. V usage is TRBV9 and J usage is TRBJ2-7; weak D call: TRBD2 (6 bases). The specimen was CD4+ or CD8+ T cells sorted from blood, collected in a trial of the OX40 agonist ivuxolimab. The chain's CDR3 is CASSAMAGPSYEQYF. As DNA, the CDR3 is TGTGCCAGCAGCGCCATGGCGGGGCCCTCCTACGAGCAGTACTTC.